Presented here are 27 T cell receptor beta chains from one specimen sequenced in a study of T-cell memory formation after mild COVID-19. TCRdb analysed the 5' RACE reads with MiXCR anew, one entry per CDR3 protein. The sample records 300,000 to 400,000 distinct CDR3 sequences, roughly 20% being singletons. The sequenced sample consisted of PBMCs or a T cell subset sorted from them (not recorded which). The source is an adult woman who had mild COVID-19 (a few samples of this study predate the infection). Cell type and time point are not known.

This clonotype was observed a few times. V usage is TRBV4-2 and J usage is TRBJ2-7; D is perhaps TRBD2 (7 bases). The length of the CDR3 is 15 residues. Germline loops: CDR1 LGHNA, CDR2 YNFKEQ. V was shortened by 6 bases and J by 0 bases, with 15 bases between the two germline ends. The CDR3 sequence: CASSRTGRGSYEQYF. CDR3 DNA: TGTGCCAGCAGTCGTACAGGGAGGGGCTCCTACGAGCAGTACTTC.

V and J are TRBV7-6 and TRBJ2-5; D is unresolved. The germline V gene encodes CDR1 SGHVS and CDR2 FNYEAQ. Trimming took 8 bases from V and 1 from J, leaving 5 bases between them. This CDR3 is 11 amino acids long. The CDR3 DNA follows: TGTGCCAGCGGAAGCCAAGAGACCCAGTACTTC. Translating it yields CASGSQETQYF.

This clonotype was counted once. The genes are TRBV2 and TRBJ2-3, with D perhaps given as TRBD1 or TRBD2 (5 bases each). V shed 2 bases and J shed 3 bases, with 12 bases lying between them. This CDR3 is built from 15 residues. CDR1 is SNHLY and CDR2 is FYNNEI in the germline V gene. In DNA, the CDR3 is TGTGCCAGCAGTGAATCTAGCTACAGGACAGATACGCAGTATTTT. Its protein product is CASSESSYRTDTQYF.

This chain joins TRBV27 and TRBJ2-3; 12 nucleotides agree with TRBD2. CDR3 length: 17 amino acids. CDR1 and CDR2 from the germline V gene are MNHEY and SMNVEV (reference sequence). Trimming cost V 4 bases and J 0 bases; bases outside gene matches: 5. This CDR3 reads CASSSTLAGGSTDTQYF. The CDR3 coding sequence is TGTGCCAGCAGTTCCACACTAGCGGGGGGAAGCACAGATACGCAGTATTTT.

The chain couples TRBV20-1 to TRBJ2-1; D not certain. The length of the CDR3 is 14 residues. The V gene lost 5 bases and the J gene lost 0 bases, with 11 bases spanning the gap. In germline, CDR1 is DFQATT, CDR2 SNEGSKA (reference sequence). The chain's CDR3 is CSAPYTVSYNEQFF. Here the CDR3 DNA reads TGCAGTGCTCCCTACACGGTCTCCTACAATGAGCAGTTCTTC.

This clonotype came up a few times. The chain employs TRBV5-6 and TRBJ2-1; D is perhaps TRBD1 or TRBD2 (5 bases each). The CDR3 runs to 15 residues. CDR1 and CDR2 (germline): SGHDT, YYEEEE. With 3 bases removed from V and 5 bases from J, the gap between germline ends came to 15 bases. The CDR3 is CASSSGPGDHNEQFF. The CDR3 nucleotides read TGTGCCAGCAGCTCGGGACCCGGAGACCACAATGAGCAGTTCTTC.

Only a few counts were recorded for this clonotype. The chain recombines TRBV7-8 with TRBJ2-7, with D possibly matching TRBD2 (6 bases). The CDR3 is made up of 17 amino acids. Germline CDR1 is SGHVS and CDR2 is FQNEAQ. Between the trimmed V and J ends, which lost 0 bases and 2 bases, there was a span of 17 bases. CDR3 amino acids: CASSLATSGTLPYEQYF. CDR3 in DNA: TGTGCCAGCAGCTTAGCAACATCCGGGACTCTCCCCTACGAGCAGTACTTC.

This clonotype came up many times. The rearrangement links TRBV7-2 to TRBJ2-6, with 9 nucleotides matching TRBD2. The CDR3 spans 18 residues. V was pared by 1 base and J by 0 bases, with 4 bases of the junction left unmatched. Looked up from germline, CDR1 is SGHTA and CDR2 is FQGNSA. CDR3 loop: CASSLVSSGNSGANVLTF. CDR3 bases: TGTGCCAGCAGCTTAGTGTCTAGCGGGAACTCTGGGGCCAACGTCCTGACTTTC.

There are many counts of this clonotype. The chain employs TRBV5-1 and TRBJ1-6; no firm D call. CDR1 and CDR2 (germline): SGHRS, YFSETQ. V lost 0 bases, J lost 0 bases, and 10 bases lay in between. The CDR3 is 17 amino acids. DNA for the CDR3: TGCGCCAGCAGCTTGGAACCGTTGAGCTCCTATAATTCACCCCTCCACTTT. This sequence encodes CASSLEPLSSYNSPLHF.

In this sample, this clonotype turned up a few times. The chain employs TRBV12-3 or TRBV12-4 and TRBJ2-1, with 8 bases matching TRBD2. This CDR3 spans 15 amino acids. J was trimmed by 7 bases and V by 3 bases; bases with no gene match: 8. In DNA, the CDR3 is TGTGCCAGCAGTTTTCCAGCGGGAGTAGCTAATGAGCAGTTCTTC. It is translated as CASSFPAGVANEQFF.

CDR3 sequence reads: CASSSGDTTLEQYF. Written as DNA, the CDR3 is TGTGCCAGCAGCTCAGGGGATACAACGCTGGAGCAGTACTTC. The chain recombines TRBV9 with TRBJ2-7, with D tentatively TRBD1 (6 bases). The CDR3 spans 14 residues. Looked up from germline, CDR1 is SGDLS and CDR2 is YYNGEE. Between the trimmed V and J ends, which lost 4 bases and 7 bases, there was a span of 18 bases.

This rearrangement joins TRBV3-1 to TRBJ1-5; tentatively, D is TRBD1 (5 bases). The CDR3 has 17 amino acids. Germline CDR1 reads LGHDT; CDR2 reads YNNKEL (reference sequence). V lost 0 bases to trimming and J lost 2 bases, with 14 bases between them. The CDR3 protein is CASSQDRAGPRNQPQHF. CDR3 nucleotides: TGTGCCAGCAGCCAAGATAGGGCAGGGCCCCGCAATCAGCCCCAGCATTTT.

This clonotype came up many times. This chain uses TRBV4-2 with TRBJ2-7; D assignment may be TRBD1 or TRBD2 (5 bases each). Germline V gene lookup returns CDR1 LGHNA and CDR2 YNFKEQ. The CDR3 extends over 10 amino acids. Trimming removed 8 bases at V and 5 bases at J, with 7 bases between. CDR3 residues: CASGGDEQYF. The CDR3 bases are TGTGCCAGCGGGGGAGACGAGCAGTACTTC.

This clonotype came up a few times. The rearrangement uses TRBV19 and TRBJ1-1; weak D call: TRBD1 (6 bases). Looked up from germline, CDR1 is LNHDA and CDR2 is SQIVND (reference sequence). The CDR3 has 13 residues. The V and J ends lost 6 bases and 3 bases respectively, with 11 bases between them. CDR3 sequence (DNA): TGTGCCAGTAGGATATACAGGGACACTGAAGCTTTCTTT. Protein product: CASRIYRDTEAFF.

The chain joins TRBV5-5 to TRBJ1-6; D remains ambiguous. V was cut by 1 base and J by 9 bases, with 8 bases left in between. This CDR3 region has 13 residues. Per the germline V gene, CDR1 is SGHKS and CDR2 is YYEKEE (reference sequence). The CDR3 region has the DNA TGTGCCAGCAGCTTGACGATGGGTTCACCCCTCCACTTT. This translates into CASSLTMGSPLHF.

The CDR3 nucleotides are TGCGCCAGCAGCACACGAGGGACAGGATCGCGCTATGGCTACACCTTC. It translates to CASSTRGTGSRYGYTF. The V gene is TRBV4-3, the J gene TRBJ1-2, with TRBD1 matching 8 bases. This CDR3 is built from 16 residues. The ends lost 5 bases at V and 4 bases at J; junction bases unmatched: 12. In germline, CDR1 is LGHNA, CDR2 YSLEER.

The chain is built from TRBV2 and TRBJ2-3; 10 bases line up with TRBD1. The CDR3 spans 14 residues. Trimming cost V 6 bases and J 6 bases; bases outside gene matches: 6. Germline CDR1 SNHLY, CDR2 FYNNEI. The CDR3 protein is CASSRQGASDTQYF. The DNA for the CDR3 is TGTGCCAGCAGCCGACAGGGGGCGTCGGATACGCAGTATTTT. Full variable domain (missing parts from reference TRBV2 and TRBJ2-3): EPEVTQTPSHQVTQMGQEVILRCVPISNHLYFYWYRQILGQKVEFLVSFYNNEISEKSEIFDDQFSVERPDGSNFTLKIRSTKLEDSAMYFCASSRQGASDTQYFGPGTRLTVL.

The chain joins TRBV4-3 to TRBJ2-1; 8 bases line up with TRBD2. Trimming took 1 base from V and 8 from J; bases not matched to a gene: 4. CDR3 size: 14 residues. Germline CDR1 is LGHNA and CDR2 is YSLEER. This CDR3 is CASSQVGGVDEQFF. The CDR3 DNA is TGCGCCAGCAGCCAAGTCGGGGGGGTCGATGAGCAGTTCTTC.

A few counts support this clonotype. The CDR3 spells CASTKDGNYGYTF. The CDR3 DNA reads as TGCGCCAGCACCAAAGACGGAAACTATGGCTACACCTTC. The chain employs TRBV5-1 and TRBJ1-2; unclear D gene. V gave up 6 bases and J gave up 2 bases, with 11 bases separating them. The CDR3 covers 13 residues. Germline values: CDR1 SGHRS, CDR2 YFSETQ.

This sequence joins TRBV12-3 or TRBV12-4 and TRBJ2-7; tentatively, D is TRBD2 (6 bases). CDR3 length: 15 residues. The V and J ends lost 6 bases and 5 bases respectively, with 20 bases between them. CDR3 region: CASSSPAGREDEQYF. In DNA form, the CDR3 reads TGTGCCAGCAGCTCCCCTGCGGGGAGAGAAGACGAGCAGTACTTC.

This clonotype was picked up one time. CDR3 nucleotide sequence: TGTGCCAGCAGCCCCGGGACAGCCATAAACTATGGCTACACCTTC. Translating gives CASSPGTAINYGYTF. V usage is TRBV12-3 or TRBV12-4 and J usage is TRBJ1-2; 7 bases fit TRBD1. The CDR3 is made up of 15 amino acids. With 6 bases clipped from V and 2 bases from J, the junction kept 9 bases outside the gene matches.

This chain uses TRBV30 with TRBJ2-3; D perhaps matches TRBD2 (5 bases). The CDR3 is made up of 12 amino acids. The germline V gene has CDR1 GTSNPN and CDR2 SVGIG (reference sequence). V was trimmed by 3 bases and J by 2 bases, leaving 6 bases between them. The CDR3: CAWRLVTDTQYF. CDR3 nucleotide sequence: TGTGCCTGGAGACTAGTCACAGATACGCAGTATTTT. Combining the CDR3 with reference TRBV30 and TRBJ2-3 gives the whole variable domain SQTIHQWPATLVQPVGSPLSLECTVEGTSNPNLYWYRQAAGRGLQLLFYSVGIGQISSEVPQNLSASRPQDRQFILSSKKLLLSDSGFYLCAWRLVTDTQYFGPGTRLTVL.

In its sample, this clonotype was seen many times. CDR3 residues: CASRSDRGRDTQYF. In DNA, the CDR3 is TGCGCCAGCAGGTCGGACAGGGGGCGAGATACGCAGTATTTT. The chain uses TRBV5-1 and TRBJ2-3, with 11 positions matching TRBD1. From germline, CDR1 is SGHRS and CDR2 YFSETQ. The junction had 4 bases not matched to a gene; V was cut back by 5 bases and J by 5 bases. This CDR3 spans 14 amino acids. Full variable domain (remainder filled in from reference TRBV5-1 and TRBJ2-3): KAGVTQTPRYLIKTRGQQVTLSCSPISGHRSVSWYQQTPGQGLQFLFEYFSETQRNKGNFPGRFSGRQFSNSRSEMNVSTLELGDSALYLCASRSDRGRDTQYFGPGTRLTVL.

This clonotype was seen more than once but under ten times. The chain employs TRBV4-2 and TRBJ2-3; TRBD2 agrees at 8 bases. This CDR3 is built from 17 residues. CDR1 and CDR2 (germline): LGHNA, YNFKEQ. Losses at the gene ends were 0 bases for V and 3 bases for J; bases not matched to a gene: 8. The chain's CDR3 is CASSQDLSLAGTDTQYF. CDR3 sequence (DNA): TGTGCCAGCAGCCAAGATCTGTCATTAGCGGGAACAGATACGCAGTATTTT.

This chain connects TRBV12-3 or TRBV12-4 to TRBJ2-3; a possible D gene is TRBD1 (5 bases). CDR3 length: 17 amino acids. The germline V and J ends were trimmed by 1 base and 6 bases, with 20 bases remaining between them. CDR3 loop: CASSLGYRILTTDTQYF. The CDR3 region has the DNA TGTGCCAGCAGTTTAGGTTACAGGATACTTACCACCGATACGCAGTATTTT.

Ten or more counts support this clonotype. V usage is TRBV5-1 and J usage is TRBJ2-1, with 7 bases matching TRBD1. The CDR3 consists of 14 residues. Germline-derived CDR1 and CDR2 are SGHRS and YFSETQ. V dropped 3 bases and J dropped 2; count of bases not matched to a gene: 2. In DNA form, the CDR3 reads TGCGCCAGCAGCTGGGACAGCCCCTACAATGAGCAGTTCTTC. Its protein product is CASSWDSPYNEQFF.

The sample holds a few counts of this clonotype. This rearrangement joins TRBV20-1 to TRBJ1-2; maybe TRBD1 (6 bases). The germline gives CDR1 DFQATT, CDR2 SNEGSKA (reference sequence). The CDR3 contains 15 residues. Trimming removed 2 bases from V and 6 bases from J, with 19 bases in between. This CDR3 reads CSARPFNQGSHGYTF. The CDR3 nucleotides read TGCAGTGCTAGACCCTTCAACCAGGGGAGCCATGGCTACACCTTC.